This passage covers 4 T cell receptor beta chains from one sample sequenced in a study of blood T cell repertoires in COVID-19. Clones were sequenced by immunoSEQ multiplex PCR, and TCRdb holds only the in-frame ones, with some missing. The sample yields about 290,000 clones, just under 85% seen once. The sequenced sample was peripheral blood. Every receptor here comes from a woman aged 45 to 65 with active or convalescent COVID-19.

The gene calls are TRBV7-2 and TRBJ2-2; D ambiguous. The CDR3 loop spans 14 amino acids. The germline V and J ends were trimmed by 1 base and 8 bases, with 11 bases remaining between them. The germline gives CDR1 SGHTA, CDR2 FQGNSA. CDR3 sequence (DNA): TGTGCCAGCAGCTTAGATGCTCGGGTAGGGGAGCTGTTTTTT. Translation: CASSLDARVGELFF.

This chain uses TRBV13 with TRBJ2-3, with no clear D. This CDR3 is 12 amino acids long. Per germline, CDR1 PRHDT and CDR2 FYEKMQ (reference sequence). Between the trimmed V and J ends, which lost 5 bases and 6 bases, there was a span of 9 bases. The CDR3 loop is CASSLILDTQYF. The CDR3 DNA reads TGTGCCAGCAGCCTTATCCTCGATACGCAGTATTTT. Combining the CDR3 with reference TRBV13 and TRBJ2-3 gives the whole variable domain AAGVIQSPRHLIKEKRETATLKCYPIPRHDTVYWYQQGPGQDPQFLISFYEKMQSDKGSIPDRFSAQQFSDYHSELNMSSLELGDSALYFCASSLILDTQYFGPGTRLTVL.

The chain carries TRBV4-1 and TRBJ1-1, with D perhaps matching TRBD1 (6 bases). Germline loops: CDR1 MGHRA, CDR2 YSYEKL. This CDR3 region has 14 residues. Deletions cut 2 bases from V and 10 bases from J, with 17 bases between. The CDR3 protein is CASSQTTGTPSAFF. The CDR3 DNA reads TGCGCCAGCAGCCAAACGACAGGTACCCCCTCAGCTTTCTTT.

This rearrangement joins TRBV14 to TRBJ1-3, with TRBD1 identical over 8 bases. Germline V gene data show CDR1 as SGHDN and CDR2 as FVKESK. This CDR3 has 16 amino acids. The ends lost 1 base at V and 3 bases at J; junction bases unmatched: 5. The CDR3 region is CASSQGGRGLGNTIYF. In DNA form, the CDR3 reads TGTGCCAGCAGCCAAGGGGGCAGGGGGCTTGGAAACACCATATATTTT.